The clone carrying this T cell receptor (beta chain) was detected a few times. Its antigen is not known. Samples were assayed with immunoSEQ v3.0 at survey level. TCRdb's table, derived via immunoSEQ multiplex PCR, lists solely in-frame clones and lacks some. The top ten clones hold roughly 9% of a sample with 20,000 to 30,000 clones, 85% of them seen once. Germline V lookup: CDR1 SGHRS, CDR2 YFSETQ. V shed 4 bases and J 8 bases; nucleotides not matched to a gene: 7. CDR3 size: 14 residues. Cryopreserved PBMC, at roughly 1-11 million per sample, were present before DNA extraction. The record originates from a study of long-term antiretroviral therapy in people with HIV. General study findings and limits: HIV repertoires had narrower CDR3 length ranges than controls.

The input for sequencing was unsorted PBMCs, taken 2.3 years after starting antiretroviral therapy. This receptor was taken from a man between 35 and 55 years old with HIV. The chain links TRBV5-1 to TRBJ1-4; 8 nucleotides agree with TRBD1. This CDR3 reads CASSPGQVREKLFF. The CDR3 DNA follows: TGCGCCAGCAGCCCGGGACAGGTACGGGAAAAACTGTTTTTT.